Listed below are T cell receptor beta chains from one sample, sequenced in a study of cytomegalovirus exposure and HLA in healthy donors. Assay: immunoSEQ multiplex PCR; the TCRdb copy retains only in-frame clones and omits some. The table lists about 110,000 clones, under 85% of them singletons. Sequencing was performed on PBMCs. These receptors originate from a man aged 18-30 years in good health and CMV-seronegative. CDR3s include the opening cysteine and the closing phenylalanine or tryptophan. The D gene is left open where the match is weak. Rows give clone size only sometimes, using once, few, many, or a class for an expanded clone.

v_call: TRBV5-6; clone_size: -; j_call: TRBJ2-7; d_call: TRBD2; cdr3_nt: TGTGCCAGCAGTTGGGGCGGGGGTACCTACGAGCAGTACTTC; cdr3_aa: CASSWGGGTYEQYF
v_call: TRBV7-3; clone_size: -; j_call: TRBJ2-1; d_call: TRBD2; cdr3_nt: TGTGCCAGCAGCTTACTCCAGCGGGAGGTTAATGAGCAGTTCTTC; cdr3_aa: CASSLLQREVNEQFF
v_call: TRBV19; clone_size: -; j_call: TRBJ1-1; d_call: TRBD1; cdr3_nt: TGTGCCACCGCATCAAACAGGGGGCAGGGGAACACTGAAGCTTTCTTT; cdr3_aa: CATASNRGQGNTEAFF
v_call: TRBV5-1; clone_size: few; j_call: TRBJ2-2; d_call: -; cdr3_nt: TGCGCCAGCAGTGGACGGCGGGAAAACACCGGGGAGCTGTTTTTT; cdr3_aa: CASSGRRENTGELFF
v_call: TRBV27; clone_size: -; j_call: TRBJ1-2; d_call: TRBD1; cdr3_nt: TGTGCCAGCAGCTCGGACAGGTTCTATGGCTACACCTTC; cdr3_aa: CASSSDRFYGYTF
v_call: TRBV5-4; clone_size: -; j_call: TRBJ2-5; d_call: TRBD1; cdr3_nt: TGTGCCAGCAGTGGACAGGGGCAAGAGACCCAGTACTTC; cdr3_aa: CASSGQGQETQYF
v_call: TRBV7-2; clone_size: -; j_call: TRBJ2-7; d_call: TRBD1; cdr3_nt: TGTGCCAGCAGCTTAGTGGCGACAGGGAGAAACGAGCAGTACTTC; cdr3_aa: CASSLVATGRNEQYF
v_call: TRBV19; clone_size: -; j_call: TRBJ2-3; d_call: TRBD2; cdr3_nt: TGTGCCAGTAGTATAGAGCCGGGGACTAGCGCCACAGATACGCAGTATTTT; cdr3_aa: CASSIEPGTSATDTQYF
v_call: TRBV4-1; clone_size: -; j_call: TRBJ1-3; d_call: -; cdr3_nt: TGCGCCAGCAGCCAAGGTAGAGGCTATGGAAACACCATATATTTT; cdr3_aa: CASSQGRGYGNTIYF
v_call: TRBV4-3; clone_size: -; j_call: TRBJ1-1; d_call: -; cdr3_nt: TGCGCCAGCACCTTCGGGGGGGAAACTGAAGCTTTCTTT; cdr3_aa: CASTFGGETEAFF
v_call: TRBV5-1; clone_size: -; j_call: TRBJ2-1; d_call: TRBD2; cdr3_nt: TGCGCCAGCAGCTTAGCGGGAGAGGCGACCTACAATGAGCAGTTCTTC; cdr3_aa: CASSLAGEATYNEQFF
v_call: TRBV11-3; clone_size: -; j_call: TRBJ2-3; d_call: -; cdr3_nt: TGTGCCAGCAGCTCCCGGGGGGATACGCAGTATTTT; cdr3_aa: CASSSRGDTQYF
v_call: TRBV11-3; clone_size: -; j_call: TRBJ1-1; d_call: -; cdr3_nt: TGTGCCAGCAGCCTAACCGTGGATCGGACATTAGCTTTCTTT; cdr3_aa: CASSLTVDRTLAFF
v_call: TRBV9; clone_size: -; j_call: TRBJ1-2; d_call: -; cdr3_nt: TGTGCCAGCAGCGCACCAGGGGCAAAGGGGTATGGCTACACCTTC; cdr3_aa: CASSAPGAKGYGYTF
v_call: TRBV9; clone_size: -; j_call: TRBJ1-4; d_call: -; cdr3_nt: TGTGCCAGCAGCGTAGCTCCGGGGCAGGGGGAAAAACTGTTTTTT; cdr3_aa: CASSVAPGQGEKLFF
v_call: TRBV27; clone_size: -; j_call: TRBJ2-1; d_call: TRBD2; cdr3_nt: TGTGCCAGCAGTTTAACAGGACTAGCGGGAGGGAGCTACAATGAGCAGTTCTTC; cdr3_aa: CASSLTGLAGGSYNEQFF
v_call: TRBV7-3; clone_size: -; j_call: TRBJ2-7; d_call: -; cdr3_nt: TGTGCCAGCAGCCCCCGGGACACGCTCTCCTACGAGCAGTACTTC; cdr3_aa: CASSPRDTLSYEQYF
v_call: TRBV7-9; clone_size: -; j_call: TRBJ2-4; d_call: TRBD2; cdr3_nt: TGTGCCAGCAGTCGTAGCGGGGTAGCCAAAAACATTCAGTACTTC; cdr3_aa: CASSRSGVAKNIQYF
v_call: TRBV10-3; clone_size: few; j_call: TRBJ1-1; d_call: -; cdr3_nt: TGTGCCATCAAAGCGACAGACACTGAAGCTTTCTTT; cdr3_aa: CAIKATDTEAFF
v_call: TRBV7-2; clone_size: once; j_call: TRBJ1-1; d_call: TRBD1; cdr3_nt: TGTGCCAGCAGCCTTGGACAGGCCCTCTCAAGACTGGCGTCTGAAGCTTTCTTT; cdr3_aa: CASSLGQALSRLASEAFF
v_call: TRBV27; clone_size: once; j_call: TRBJ2-7; d_call: TRBD2; cdr3_nt: TGTGCCAGCTCCACCGGACTAGCGAGTGTCGGCGAGCAGTACTTC; cdr3_aa: CASSTGLASVGEQYF
v_call: TRBV5-1; clone_size: once; j_call: TRBJ2-1; d_call: -; cdr3_nt: TGCGCCAGCAGCCCACAAGGGGGTCCCGGTGAGCAGTTCTTC; cdr3_aa: CASSPQGGPGEQFF
v_call: TRBV7-9; clone_size: -; j_call: TRBJ2-1; d_call: -; cdr3_nt: TGTGCCAGCAGCCCCGTAGCGGCCTACAATGAGCAGTTCTTC; cdr3_aa: CASSPVAAYNEQFF
v_call: TRBV19; clone_size: -; j_call: TRBJ1-4; d_call: -; cdr3_nt: TGTGCCAGTAGTAATGGGGCAGTTGAAAAACTGTTTTTT; cdr3_aa: CASSNGAVEKLFF
v_call: TRBV4-3; clone_size: few; j_call: TRBJ2-4; d_call: TRBD2; cdr3_nt: TGCGCCAGCAGCCACACTTGGGCCATAGCGGGGCTAGCCAAAAACATTCAGTACTTC; cdr3_aa: CASSHTWAIAGLAKNIQYF
v_call: TRBV6-1; clone_size: few; j_call: TRBJ2-1; d_call: TRBD1; cdr3_nt: TGTGCCAGCACCAAAACAGGGGGCAGAGTAAATGAGCAGTTCTTC; cdr3_aa: CASTKTGGRVNEQFF
v_call: TRBV19; clone_size: -; j_call: TRBJ1-5; d_call: -; cdr3_nt: TGTGCCAGTACCATTGGTACAGGGCTTGGTCAGCCCCAGCATTTT; cdr3_aa: CASTIGTGLGQPQHF
v_call: TRBV5-4; clone_size: -; j_call: TRBJ2-3; d_call: TRBD2; cdr3_nt: TGTGCCAGCAGCTTCGGGACTAGCGGGGCTAACACAGATACGCAGTATTTT; cdr3_aa: CASSFGTSGANTDTQYF
v_call: TRBV18; clone_size: -; j_call: TRBJ2-1; d_call: TRBD1; cdr3_nt: TGTGCCAGCTCACCCTCATGGGGACAGGGGAATGAGCAGTTCTTC; cdr3_aa: CASSPSWGQGNEQFF
v_call: TRBV4-2; clone_size: -; j_call: TRBJ2-1; d_call: TRBD2; cdr3_nt: TGTGCCAGCAGCCAAGCGAAACTAGCGGAAGGACTAGTCTACAATGAGCAGTTCTTC; cdr3_aa: CASSQAKLAEGLVYNEQFF